These 27 T cell receptor beta chains share one sample of origin, sequenced in a study of type 1 and type 2 diabetes patients. PCR was run on genomic DNA. Multiplex PCR with 30 forward and 13 reverse primers amplified the TCR beta CDR3. Each CDR3 protein is one row after TCRdb ran MiXCR on the multiplex PCR reads. Of 280,000 or so distinct CDR3 sequences in the sample, roughly 44% are singletons; the top ten hold roughly 13%. Input material: peripheral blood mononuclear cells (PBMCs). The receptors shown here come from a man aged 18 to 30 with type 2 diabetes.

The J gene is TRBJ2-1, the V gene TRBV14; 12 bases fit TRBD2. The V gene end was trimmed by 6 bases and the J gene end by 2 bases; junction bases not matched to a gene: 14. Per the germline V gene, CDR1 is SGHDN and CDR2 is FVKESK. CDR3 size: 19 residues. Here the CDR3 DNA reads TGTGCCAGCAGTTTGGGACTAGCGGGCCCCCTGAGGGCCTACAATGAGCAGTTCTTC. Amino acids: CASSLGLAGPLRAYNEQFF.

The chain is built from TRBV20-1 and TRBJ2-7; D unresolved. CDR1 is DFQATT, CDR2 SNEGSKA, per germline (reference sequence). Trimming took off 7 bases at V and 3 bases at J, with 10 bases between the two ends. CDR3 length: 11 residues. The chain's CDR3 is CSVEKDYEQYF. The CDR3, as DNA: TGCAGTGTCGAAAAGGACTACGAGCAGTACTTC.

The chain uses TRBV28 and TRBJ2-5; D could derive from TRBD1 or TRBD2 (5 bases each). The ends were cut back, 3 bases at V and 0 bases at J, with 11 bases in the middle. The CDR3 totals 15 residues. The V gene's germline CDR1 is MDHEN and CDR2 SYDVKM. For the CDR3, the DNA is TGTGCCAGCAGTTTGGGGACGGTGTACCAAGAGACCCAGTACTTC. Amino acids: CASSLGTVYQETQYF.

The chain is built from TRBV7-9 and TRBJ2-2, with 7 positions matching TRBD2. CDR1 is SEHNR and CDR2 is FQNEAQ in the germline V gene (reference sequence). With V trimmed by 10 bases and J by 5 bases, 13 bases remained unmatched. This CDR3 comprises 15 residues. CDR3 in amino acids: CAITRGGTKTGELFF. DNA for the CDR3: TGTGCCATCACCCGCGGGGGTACAAAGACCGGGGAGCTGTTTTTT.

The V gene is TRBV4-3, the J gene TRBJ2-2, with 7 bases matching TRBD2. Trimming took 8 bases from V and 1 from J; bases not matched to a gene: 4. Germline loops: CDR1 LGHNA, CDR2 YSLEER. This CDR3 is 14 amino acids long. CDR3 DNA: TGCGCCAGCTCGACGGGGGGGAACACCGGGGAGCTGTTTTTT. This translates into CASSTGGNTGELFF.

This clonotype was found a few times. The rearrangement joins TRBV6-6 to TRBJ2-7; D remains ambiguous. V was cut by 8 bases and J by 3 bases, with 14 bases left in between. CDR1 is MNHNY, CDR2 SVGAGI, per germline (reference sequence). The CDR3 has 13 residues. The CDR3 sequence is CASSPTPLYEQYF. In DNA, the CDR3 is TGTGCCAGCTCCCCCACCCCCCTCTACGAGCAGTACTTC.

This clonotype was detected ten times or more. CDR3 loop: CASSPGTGDYEQYF. CDR3 sequence (DNA): TGTGCCAGCAGCCCCGGGACAGGGGACTACGAGCAGTACTTC. The gene calls are TRBV25-1 and TRBJ2-7, with 10 bases aligning to TRBD1. The germline CDR1 and CDR2 sequences are MGHDK and SYGVNS. The CDR3 has 14 amino acids. The V and J ends lost 6 bases and 3 bases, in that order; junction bases with no gene match: 5.

The J gene is TRBJ2-4, the V gene TRBV20-1; 7 bases fit TRBD1. CDR1 is DFQATT and CDR2 is SNEGSKA in the germline V gene (reference sequence). V was clipped by 5 bases and J by 0 bases; unmatched bases: 7. The CDR3 sequence is 15 residues long. The CDR3 DNA follows: TGCAGTGCTGACCGGGACAGATTAGCCAAAAACATTCAGTACTTC. Protein: CSADRDRLAKNIQYF.

This chain links TRBV20-1 with TRBJ2-7, with D possibly TRBD2 on 7 matching bases. Near its end, the DNA agrees better with TRBJ2-1, so the J call may be wrong. The length of the CDR3 is 15 residues. Germline lookup yields CDR1 DFQATT and CDR2 SNEGSKA (reference sequence). The CDR3 nucleotides are TGCAGTGCTAGTTTTCTTGGGGGGGGGCGGTTTGAGCAGTTCTTC. As protein: CSASFLGGGRFEQFF.

The chain joins TRBV6-1 to TRBJ1-2; D gene ambiguous. Deletions cut 6 bases from V and 3 bases from J, with 11 bases between. CDR1 is MNHNS, CDR2 SASEGT, per germline. The CDR3 runs to 13 residues. CDR3 sequence reads: CASRLSLDYGYTF. DNA of the CDR3: TGTGCCAGCAGGCTGTCTTTGGACTATGGCTACACCTTC.

The chain combines TRBV27 with TRBJ1-1; tentatively, D is TRBD1 (5 bases). This CDR3 contains 16 residues. V lost 3 bases, J lost 4 bases, and 18 bases lay in between. From germline, CDR1 is MNHEY and CDR2 SMNVEV (reference sequence). For the CDR3, the DNA is TGTGCCAGCAGTTTGGAGGGACCCACGGGGGGCACTGAAGCTTTCTTT. Translation gives CASSLEGPTGGTEAFF.

This clonotype was picked up a small number of times. For the CDR3, the DNA is TGCAGTGCTAGCGGCGGCAGGTTAGGGACTGAAGCTTTCTTT. Its translation is CSASGGRLGTEAFF. V usage is TRBV20-1 and J usage is TRBJ1-1; D not certain. Trimming removed 3 bases from V and 5 bases from J, with 16 bases in between. The CDR3 is 14 residues long. Looked up from germline, CDR1 is DFQATT and CDR2 is SNEGSKA (reference sequence).

This sequence joins TRBV24-1 and TRBJ2-3; no definite D call. Germline values: CDR1 KGHDR, CDR2 SFDVKD. Trimming removed 0 bases from V and 2 bases from J, with 5 bases in between. The CDR3 extends over 14 amino acids. CDR3 sequence: CATSDLLNTDTQYF. DNA of the CDR3: TGTGCCACCAGTGATTTGCTTAACACAGATACGCAGTATTTT.

In DNA, the CDR3 is TGTGCCAGCAGTGAAGAGACGCTGGGCGAGCAGTACTTC. Protein: CASSEETLGEQYF. The chain uses TRBV7-8 and TRBJ2-7; D call uncertain. Germline assignment: CDR1 SGHVS and CDR2 FQNEAQ. Trimming shortened V by 6 bases and J by 6 bases, and 15 bases separated the two germline ends. This CDR3 has 13 residues. Variable domain in full (rest from reference TRBV7-8 and TRBJ2-7): GAGVSQSPRYKVAKRGQDVALRCDPISGHVSLFWYQQALGQGPEFLTYFQNEAQLDKSGLPSDRFFAERPEGSVSTLKIQRTQQEDSAVYLCASSEETLGEQYFGPGTRLTVT.

The genes are TRBV28 and TRBJ1-2; D is undetermined. Germline loops: CDR1 MDHEN, CDR2 SYDVKM. The CDR3 extends over 10 amino acids. Trimming stripped 9 bases from V and 4 bases from J, with 6 bases between. This CDR3 is CASGFYGYTF. In nucleotides, the CDR3 is TGTGCCAGTGGCTTCTATGGCTACACCTTC.

This sequence joins TRBV28 and TRBJ2-1; no clear D. The CDR3 spans 14 residues. Per the germline V gene, CDR1 is MDHEN and CDR2 is SYDVKM. Between the trimmed V and J ends, which lost 1 base and 4 bases, there was a span of 8 bases. The CDR3 DNA follows: TGTGCCAGCAGTTTATCGCCCCTTTACAATGAGCAGTTCTTC. Amino acids: CASSLSPLYNEQFF. Full variable domain (outside the CDR3, taken from reference TRBV28 and TRBJ2-1): DVKVTQSSRYLVKRTGEKVFLECVQDMDHENMFWYRQDPGLGLRLIYFSYDVKMKEKGDIPEGYSVSREKKERFSLILESASTNQTSMYLCASSLSPLYNEQFFGPGTRLTVL.

The rearrangement links TRBV7-2 to TRBJ2-7; TRBD2 aligns across 11 bases. The V segment lost 5 bases and the J segment 4 bases; nucleotides outside the gene matches: 4. Per germline, CDR1 SGHTA and CDR2 FQGNSA. The CDR3 has 14 residues. The CDR3 loop reads CASSEWTSGYEQYF. Here the CDR3 DNA reads TGTGCCAGCAGCGAGTGGACTAGCGGGTACGAGCAGTACTTC.

The chain employs TRBV27 and TRBJ1-1; 8 bases are a match to TRBD1. V gave up 3 bases and J gave up 5 bases; unmatched junction bases: 8. From germline, CDR1 is MNHEY and CDR2 SMNVEV (reference sequence). This CDR3 is 15 amino acids long. CDR3 nucleotide sequence: TGTGCCAGCAGTTTTTCTACAGGGGGAAGGACTGAAGCTTTCTTT. Its protein product is CASSFSTGGRTEAFF.

As for this clonotype: An end of the junction does not agree with germline; a read error may underlie this. The V gene is TRBV10-3, the J gene TRBJ2-1; a possible D gene is TRBD2 (6 bases). Germline V gene data show CDR1 as ENHRY and CDR2 as SYGVKD. The CDR3 is made up of 15 amino acids. CDR3: CASSYLSWEDNEQFF. The CDR3 region has the DNA TGTGCCAGCAGTTACTTGTCCTGGGAGGACAATGAGCAGTTCTTC.

V gene TRBV29-1 combines with J gene TRBJ2-3; no firm D call. V was shortened by 4 bases and J by 0 bases, with 8 bases between the two germline ends. The CDR3 contains 13 residues. In germline, CDR1 is SQVTM, CDR2 ANQGSEA. The CDR3 DNA sequence: TGCAGCGTTGTTCCGGGTAGCACAGATACGCAGTATTTT. Amino acid sequence: CSVVPGSTDTQYF.

The genes are TRBV7-2 and TRBJ2-2, with D unclear. The CDR3 is 14 residues long. Germline-derived CDR1 and CDR2 are SGHTA and FQGNSA. The ends were cut back, 1 base at V and 6 bases at J, with 9 bases in the middle. The CDR3 protein is CASSLELPPGELFF. The CDR3 DNA reads as TGTGCCAGCAGCTTAGAACTACCCCCCGGGGAGCTGTTTTTT.

This chain links TRBV19 with TRBJ2-1; D possibly corresponds to TRBD2 (6 bases). Germline CDR1 reads LNHDA; CDR2 reads SQIVND (reference sequence). The V end lost 4 bases, the J end lost 6 bases, and 16 bases lay between the germline ends. CDR3 length: 15 residues. The CDR3: CASSTPAGRRNEQFF. DNA for the CDR3: TGTGCCAGTAGTACCCCCGCGGGACGCCGCAATGAGCAGTTCTTC.

This chain joins TRBV2 and TRBJ2-7, with D possibly matching TRBD1 (6 bases). Germline values: CDR1 SNHLY, CDR2 FYNNEI. This CDR3 region has 15 residues. V was shortened by 0 bases and J by 4 bases, with 13 bases between the two germline ends. The CDR3 DNA reads as TGTGCCAGCAGTGAAGCAGGCGACAGGAAATACGAGCAGTACTTC. Translating gives CASSEAGDRKYEQYF.

The chain uses TRBV5-1 and TRBJ1-1; weak D call: TRBD1 (5 bases). The CDR3 is 12 residues long. V lost 3 bases and J lost 5, with 8 bases in between. Germline assignment: CDR1 SGHRS and CDR2 YFSETQ. In nucleotides, the CDR3 is TGCGCCAGCAGCTCGGGGGAAACTGAAGCTTTCTTT. Protein product: CASSSGETEAFF.

This clonotype was detected only a few times. The V call is TRBV5-1, the J call TRBJ2-2, with 8 bases fitting TRBD2. From germline, CDR1 is SGHRS and CDR2 YFSETQ. The CDR3 is made up of 16 amino acids. The trim removed 0 bases at V and 6 bases at J, leaving 7 bases unmatched. In DNA form, the CDR3 reads TGCGCCAGCAGCTTGGCATCGGGAGGGTATGCCGGGGAGCTGTTTTTT. It encodes CASSLASGGYAGELFF.

The chain recombines TRBV19 with TRBJ1-2; 7 nucleotides line up with TRBD1. This CDR3 is 13 amino acids long. Germline V gene sequence: CDR1 LNHDA, CDR2 SQIVND (reference sequence). V lost 3 bases, J lost 4 bases, and 2 bases stayed unmatched. The CDR3 DNA sequence: TGTGCCAGTAGTATCGCAGGGGGCTATGGCTACACCTTC. As protein: CASSIAGGYGYTF.

As concerns this clonotype: Because it lacks the conserved phenylalanine or tryptophan at the end, this CDR3 is likely a read error. The rearrangement joins TRBV2 to TRBJ1-4; D uncertain. The germline gives CDR1 SNHLY, CDR2 FYNNEI. CDR3 size: 15 residues. Trimming removed 2 bases from V and 10 bases from J, with 17 bases in between. This CDR3 is CASSEMSRAEGKLFS. The CDR3 nucleotides are TGTGCCAGCAGTGAAATGTCTCGGGCAGAAGGAAAACTGTTTTCT.